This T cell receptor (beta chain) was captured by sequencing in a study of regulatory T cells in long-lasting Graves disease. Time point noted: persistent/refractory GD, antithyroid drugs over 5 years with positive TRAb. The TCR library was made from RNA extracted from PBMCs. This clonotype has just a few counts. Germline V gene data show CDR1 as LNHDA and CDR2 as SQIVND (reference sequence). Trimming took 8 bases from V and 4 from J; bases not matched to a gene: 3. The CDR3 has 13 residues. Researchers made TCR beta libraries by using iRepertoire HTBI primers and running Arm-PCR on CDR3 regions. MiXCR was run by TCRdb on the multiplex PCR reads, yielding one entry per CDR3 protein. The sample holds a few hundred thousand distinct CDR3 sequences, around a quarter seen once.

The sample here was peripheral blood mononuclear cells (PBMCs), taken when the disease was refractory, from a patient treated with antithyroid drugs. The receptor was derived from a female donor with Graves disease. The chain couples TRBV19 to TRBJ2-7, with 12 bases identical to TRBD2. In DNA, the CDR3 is TGTGCCAGTCGACTAGCGGGAGAATACGAGCAGTACTTC. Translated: CASRLAGEYEQYF.